This T cell receptor (beta chain) was sequenced in a study of CD8+ T cells in alopecia areata. Regarding the study as a whole: Affected scalp, especially in alopecia totalis/universalis, had a higher clonality than normal scalp did. The study also sequences resident alphabeta T cells of normal skin in scalp samples.

Extraction and reverse transcription of RNA yielded cDNA as the sequencing template. Sequenced by immunoSEQ multiplex PCR; TCRdb stores in-frame clones only, minus some. The sample holds 95,000 to 120,000 clones, over 55% seen once. Alopecia areata patients had lesional scalp punch biopsies and peripheral blood taken from them. The authors sorted CD4+ and CD8+ T cells from PBMCs. Comment on this clone: Its target is unknown.

This TCR came from a human donor with alopecia areata. The sample taken for sequencing was NKG2D-low CD8+ T cells sorted from blood.

CDR3 nucleotide sequence: TGTGCCAGCAGCATTGGACAGGGAAGGTCCTACGAGCAGTACTTC. This sequence encodes CASSIGQGRSYEQYF. The chain combines TRBV7-8 with TRBJ2-7; 8 nucleotides match TRBD1. The V and J ends lost 5 bases and 1 base, in that order; junction bases with no gene match: 7. The CDR3 runs 15 residues. Germline CDR1 reads SGHVS; CDR2 reads FQNEAQ.